This T cell receptor (beta chain) was recorded in a study of T cells in Graves' hyperthyroidism and ophthalmopathy. Newly diagnosed patients aged 18 to 65 had hyperthyroidism of under 2 months' duration. CDR3 size: 13 residues. CDR1 and CDR2 (germline): SGHRS, YFSETQ. Trimming shortened V by 0 bases and J by 10 bases, and 8 bases separated the two germline ends. TCR beta CDR3 regions were amplified from RNA transcripts. Initially, a first-round RT-PCR of the TCR CDR3 employed the HTBI primer set. MiXCR, applied by TCRdb to the multiplex PCR reads, yields one record per CDR3 protein. This sample has approximately 870,000 distinct CDR3 sequences, with about 38% found just once. This clonotype was seen at least ten times.

The chain joins TRBV5-1 to TRBJ1-6; no clear D. Input material: blood. This receptor was obtained from a man in his late teens or twenties with Graves' hyperthyroidism. The CDR3 bases are TGCGCCAGCAGCTTGGAGCAGGACTCACCCCTCCACTTT. Protein sequence: CASSLEQDSPLHF.